Given below is one T cell receptor beta chain in context. The sample is drawn from a study of T cells in localized non-small cell lung cancer. Assay: immunoSEQ multiplex PCR; the TCRdb copy retains only in-frame clones and omits some. The profile covers some 72,000 clones, with approximately 85% appearing a single time and over 2.5% taken by the ten largest. This CDR3 has 15 amino acids. With 7 bases clipped from V and 0 bases from J, the junction kept 8 bases outside the gene matches. Germline-derived CDR1 and CDR2 are MNHEY and SMNVEV (reference sequence). The chain carries TRBV27 and TRBJ1-2, with 7 bases lining up with TRBD1. Material: peripheral blood, obtained before any cancer treatment. The TCR was taken from a man aged 35-69 years with stage I lung adenocarcinoma. The CDR3 spells CASKSYRGANYGYTF. CDR3 coding DNA: TGTGCCAGCAAGAGCTACAGGGGAGCTAACTATGGCTACACCTTC.